This passage covers 28 T cell receptor beta chains from one sample sequenced in a study of T cells in Graves' hyperthyroidism and ophthalmopathy (dated by TCRdb to the late 2010s). Library preparation used multiplex PCR. The sequencer listed for this sample is Illumina HiSeq 2000. The TCR beta CDR3 regions were amplified from RNA transcripts. A first-round RT-PCR of the TCR CDR3 used the HTBI primer set with the Qiagen OneStep RT-PCR kit. TCRdb cleaned the public reads at Q25 with fastp, built clones with MiXCR and kept in-frame beta chains. Every entry covers one CDR3 protein and lists the most common genes and DNA from its rows. The sample table lists hundreds of thousands of distinct CDR3 sequences, around 39% of them with a count of one. The ten largest clonotypes hold about 8.9% of the sample. Sequencing was carried out using blood. The source of these receptors is a man younger than 35 with Graves' hyperthyroidism.

This clonotype was observed at least ten times. The chain uses TRBV10-3 and TRBJ1-5; maybe TRBD1 (5 bases). CDR3 length: 14 residues. Trimming took 5 bases from V and 5 from J, leaving 13 bases between them. Germline V gene lookup returns CDR1 ENHRY and CDR2 SYGVKD. DNA for the CDR3: TGTGCCATCAGTTTCGGGGCAGCTGATCAGCCCCAGCATTTT. Translating gives CAISFGAADQPQHF.

This clonotype has more than one count but fewer than ten. The V call is TRBV9, the J call TRBJ2-7; 10 bases align to TRBD1. There are 15 residues in the CDR3. With V trimmed by 3 bases and J by 5 bases, 8 bases remained unmatched. The germline V gene has CDR1 SGDLS and CDR2 YYNGEE. The CDR3 here is CASSATTGGGDEQYF. CDR3 in DNA: TGTGCCAGCAGCGCGACGACAGGGGGCGGCGACGAGCAGTACTTC.

This chain joins TRBV25-1 and TRBJ1-1; possible D gene TRBD1, 6 bases. CDR3 length: 12 amino acids. CDR1 and CDR2 from the germline V gene are MGHDK and SYGVNS. The V and J ends lost 7 bases and 8 bases respectively, with 14 bases between them. CDR3 sequence reads: CASTGAGIEAFF. The CDR3 region has the DNA TGTGCCAGCACGGGGGCAGGGATCGAAGCTTTCTTT.

The sample holds a few counts of this clonotype. At one boundary the junction diverges from the germline segment, which might be a read error. The chain uses TRBV5-3 and TRBJ1-2; no clear D gene. TRBV5-3 is noted as an ORF with a role that remains uncertain. The length of the CDR3 is 13 residues. DNA for the CDR3: TGTGCCAGCAGCTTGGTGGCTCCTGCTGGCTACACCTTC. Protein: CASSLVAPAGYTF.

This chain connects TRBV20-1 to TRBJ2-7, with D tentatively TRBD2 (6 bases). The germline V gene encodes CDR1 DFQATT and CDR2 SNEGSKA (reference sequence). This CDR3 is built from 14 residues. The V end lost 6 bases, the J end lost 2 bases, and 17 bases lay between the germline ends. The CDR3 protein is CSASSQWRAYEQYF. For the CDR3, the DNA is TGCAGTGCCAGCAGCCAGTGGAGGGCCTACGAGCAGTACTTC.

The gene calls are TRBV6-6 and TRBJ2-7; 10 positions agree with TRBD1. Germline V gene lookup returns CDR1 MNHNY and CDR2 SVGAGI (reference sequence). After removal of 6 bases from V and 11 bases from J, the junction contained 4 bases not matched to a gene. The CDR3 has 11 residues. CDR3 protein: CASRGTGEEYF. The CDR3 bases are TGTGCCAGCAGGGGGACAGGGGAGGAGTACTTC.

The chain has TRBV7-2 and TRBJ2-5; 12 bases fit TRBD2. With V trimmed by 3 bases and J by 4 bases, 3 bases remained unmatched. Germline assignment: CDR1 SGHTA and CDR2 FQGNSA. The CDR3 totals 15 residues. CDR3 nucleotides: TGTGCCAGCAGCTTTGAGGGACTAGCGGGAGAGACCCAGTACTTC. It codes for CASSFEGLAGETQYF.

The chain has TRBV6-5 and TRBJ1-2, with 9 positions matching TRBD1. J lost 12 bases, V lost 4 bases, and 9 bases had no gene match. Germline V CDR1 and CDR2: MNHEY, SVGAGI. CDR3 length: 13 residues. CDR3 loop: CASSWTGDKGHTF. The CDR3 DNA reads TGTGCCAGCAGTTGGACAGGGGATAAAGGCCACACCTTC.

Only a few counts were recorded for this clonotype. The J gene is TRBJ2-5, the V gene TRBV7-9; the match to TRBD1 covers 7 bases. CDR3 length: 15 residues. From germline, CDR1 is SEHNR and CDR2 FQNEAQ (reference sequence). Losses at the gene ends were 3 bases for V and 2 bases for J; bases not matched to a gene: 6. CDR3 nucleotide sequence: TGTGCCAGCAGCTTTTTGACAGGGATTCAAGAGACCCAGTACTTC. It encodes CASSFLTGIQETQYF.

The chain recombines TRBV5-1 with TRBJ1-1, with D perhaps TRBD1 (5 bases). CDR1 is SGHRS and CDR2 is YFSETQ in the germline V gene. V was clipped by 2 bases and J by 0 bases, with 11 bases between them. There are 15 residues in the CDR3. The CDR3 bases are TGCGCCAGCAGCTTAGACGGGACTCTGAACACTGAAGCTTTCTTT. Its protein product is CASSLDGTLNTEAFF. The whole variable domain, remainder taken from reference TRBV5-1 and TRBJ1-1, is KAGVTQTPRYLIKTRGQQVTLSCSPISGHRSVSWYQQTPGQGLQFLFEYFSETQRNKGNFPGRFSGRQFSNSRSEMNVSTLELGDSALYLCASSLDGTLNTEAFFGQGTRLTVV.

This clonotype was found many times. V gene TRBV12-3 or TRBV12-4 combines with J gene TRBJ1-2; tentative D call: TRBD1 (5 bases). V lost 7 bases and J 5 bases, leaving 14 bases between the germline ends. This CDR3 contains 13 residues. The CDR3 coding sequence is TGTGCCAGCACCCCGGCAGGGATGTATGGCTACACCTTC. Residues: CASTPAGMYGYTF.

The chain uses TRBV6-5 and TRBJ1-2; the match to TRBD1 covers 8 bases. CDR1 is MNHEY and CDR2 is SVGAGI in the germline V gene. There are 15 residues in the CDR3. The trim removed 6 bases at V and 5 bases at J, leaving 11 bases unmatched. CDR3 loop: CASRGGQGLRYGYTF. CDR3 in DNA: TGTGCCAGCAGGGGTGGACAGGGCCTGAGGTATGGCTACACCTTC.

In regard to this clonotype: A junction boundary mismatches the germline segment, possibly from a read error. The chain carries TRBV29-1 and TRBJ1-1; D is uncertain. The germline V gene has CDR1 SQVTM and CDR2 ANQGSEA. CDR3 length: 13 residues. CDR3 nucleotide sequence: TGCAGCGTTCAAGAGGCCGGGAGAACTGAAGCTTTCTTT. This codes for CSVQEAGRTEAFF. The entire variable domain, with the rest obtained from reference TRBV29-1 and TRBJ1-1, is as follows: SAVISQKPSRDICQRGTSLTIQCQVDSQVTMMFWYRQQPGQSLTLIATANQGSEATYESGFVIDKFPISRPNLTFSTLTVSNMSPEDSSIYLCSVQEAGRTEAFFGQGTRLTVV.

The V gene is TRBV19, the J gene TRBJ2-5; no clear D. This CDR3 region has 13 residues. Deletions cut 0 bases from V and 11 bases from J, with 13 bases between. Per germline, CDR1 LNHDA and CDR2 SQIVND (reference sequence). The CDR3 nucleotides read TGTGCCAGTAGTATAGACGGCTGGGATCGTCAGTACTTC. The encoded protein is CASSIDGWDRQYF.

This sequence joins TRBV6-1 and TRBJ1-1; unclear D gene. V was shortened by 3 bases and J by 9 bases, with 14 bases between the two germline ends. Germline V gene lookup returns CDR1 MNHNS and CDR2 SASEGT. The CDR3 spans 13 residues. The CDR3 region is CASSDLSGRKAFF. The CDR3 DNA sequence: TGTGCCAGCAGTGATCTATCGGGCAGGAAAGCTTTCTTT.

This clonotype has a count of ten or more. V and J are TRBV19 and TRBJ1-2, with D maybe TRBD1 (5 bases). V was trimmed by 6 bases and J by 1 base, leaving 12 bases between them. The CDR3 spans 14 residues. Germline V gene data show CDR1 as LNHDA and CDR2 as SQIVND (reference sequence). CDR3 sequence (DNA): TGTGCCAGTAGCCCAGGGACGGTTAACTATGGCTACACCTTC. Translation: CASSPGTVNYGYTF.

To note about this clonotype: Sequence at one end of the junction differs from germline and may be a read error. The chain uses TRBV6-4 and TRBJ1-5; 7 nucleotides agree with TRBD1. CDR3 length: 17 residues. Germline CDR1 and CDR2: MRHNA and SNTAGT. The CDR3 is CATSDSTGRIHDQPQHF. As DNA, the CDR3 is TGTGCCACCAGTGACTCGACAGGGAGAATTCATGATCAGCCCCAGCATTTT.

The CDR3 sequence: CASSEDGSNQPQHF. The CDR3 nucleotides are TGTGCCAGCAGCGAGGACGGTAGCAATCAGCCCCAGCATTTT. The rearrangement uses TRBV9 and TRBJ1-5, with D uncertain. CDR1 is SGDLS, CDR2 YYNGEE, per germline. V was shortened by 3 bases and J by 0 bases, with 7 bases between the two germline ends. The CDR3 length is 14 residues.

This clonotype was seen many times. This rearrangement joins TRBV19 to TRBJ2-6; D perhaps matches TRBD1 (5 bases). Trimming removed 3 bases at V and 2 bases at J, with 8 bases between. The CDR3 totals 15 residues. Germline V CDR1 and CDR2: LNHDA, SQIVND (reference sequence). The CDR3 DNA sequence: TGTGCCAGTAGTATCGCAGGGACTGGGGCCAACGTCCTGACTTTC. It yields the protein CASSIAGTGANVLTF.

The chain is built from TRBV29-1 and TRBJ2-3; no clear D. Between the trimmed V and J ends, which lost 1 base and 8 bases, there was a span of 19 bases. This CDR3 contains 15 residues. Germline values: CDR1 SQVTM, CDR2 ANQGSEA. Here the CDR3 reads CSVEGLIDHGSTQYF. CDR3 DNA sequence: TGCAGCGTTGAAGGGTTGATAGATCACGGGTCTACGCAGTATTTT.

This clonotype occurred many times. The chain uses TRBV5-6 and TRBJ2-7; either TRBD1 or TRBD2 may fit D (5 bases each). There are 12 residues in the CDR3. Deletions cut 3 bases from V and 13 bases from J, with 17 bases between. The germline V gene encodes CDR1 SGHDT and CDR2 YYEEEE. The chain's CDR3 is CASSSRRDGCYF. CDR3 sequence (DNA): TGTGCCAGCAGCTCCCGAAGGGACGGATGCTACTTC.

On this clonotype itself: A read error may be the cause here, since a much bigger clone is one base away. The chain combines TRBV11-2 with TRBJ2-7; 7 bases agree with TRBD1. The CDR3 is 12 residues long. CDR1 SGHAT and CDR2 FQNNGV come from the germline V gene. V shed 4 bases, J shed 9 bases, and the junction held 6 bases outside the gene matches. CDR3 sequence: CASSSTGFAQYF. The DNA of the CDR3 is TGTGCCAGCAGCTCGACAGGGTTTGCGCAGTACTTC.

Worth noting for this clonotype: This could be a read error, since a much larger clone is one nucleotide away. The CDR3 carries no conserved terminal phenylalanine or tryptophan, so it likely arises from a read error. J is TRBJ1-1 and V is TRBV15; 8 nucleotides agree with TRBD1. From germline, CDR1 is LNHNV and CDR2 YYDKDF (reference sequence). The CDR3 contains 14 residues. V dropped 1 base and J dropped 4; count of bases not matched to a gene: 2. CDR3 protein: CATSRGDRSTEAFS. DNA of the CDR3: TGTGCCACCAGCAGAGGGGACAGGAGCACTGAAGCTTTCTCT.

The chain couples TRBV19 to TRBJ1-3; tentative D call: TRBD1 (5 bases). CDR3 length: 14 residues. Per the germline V gene, CDR1 is LNHDA and CDR2 is SQIVND (reference sequence). Trimming took off 4 bases at V and 1 base at J, with 8 bases between the two ends. CDR3 nucleotides: TGTGCCAGTAGTACCCAGGGTTCTGGAAACACCATATATTTT. Amino acid sequence: CASSTQGSGNTIYF.

The CDR3 DNA sequence: TGTGCCAGCAGCTCAGACAGGGGAAGAAAAGGCTACACCTTC. Its translation: CASSSDRGRKGYTF. V is TRBV7-9 and J is TRBJ1-2, with 8 bases that match TRBD1. Germline CDR1 is SEHNR and CDR2 is FQNEAQ (reference sequence). The CDR3 spans 14 residues. The junction had 9 bases not matched to a gene; V was cut back by 4 bases and J by 8 bases.

In its sample, this clonotype was seen a few times. The rearrangement uses TRBV2 and TRBJ2-5, with D possibly TRBD2 on 5 matching bases. V lost 6 bases, J lost 5 bases, and 16 bases lay in between. CDR3 size: 14 residues. Germline V CDR1 and CDR2: SNHLY, FYNNEI. CDR3 region: CASRGRTSPETQYF. CDR3 in DNA: TGTGCCAGCAGGGGGAGAACTTCTCCGGAGACCCAGTACTTC.

Regarding this clonotype: A much larger clone is a single base away; this may be a read error. The chain is built from TRBV2 and TRBJ1-4; D possibly corresponds to TRBD1 (6 bases). The CDR3 runs to 14 residues. Germline V lookup: CDR1 SNHLY, CDR2 FYNNEI. The CDR3 here is CASSDQGNNEKLLF. CDR3 DNA: TGTGCCAGCAGTGACCAGGGGAATAATGAAAAACTGCTTTTT.

For this clonotype: Mismatch with germline at one junction end may stem from a read error. The chain combines TRBV29-1 with TRBJ2-2; 7 nucleotides line up with TRBD1. This CDR3 contains 13 residues. Germline V gene lookup returns CDR1 SQVTM and CDR2 ANQGSEA. CDR3 coding DNA: TGCAGCGTCACAGGGGAGAACACCAGGGAGCTGTTTTTT. It translates to CSVTGENTRELFF.